This section outlines one T cell receptor beta chain sequence together with its context. The antigen is unknown. A much bigger clone sits one base away, suggesting this may be a read error. The data are from a study of regulatory T cells in long-lasting Graves disease. General study points: Not thyroid tissue but only peripheral blood was studied.

iRepertoire HTBI primers and Arm-PCR of CDR3 regions built TCR beta libraries. Under the authors' procedure: Samples revealed about 63 TRBV and some 15 TRBJ segments. In TCRdb, the multiplex PCR reads were re-called with MiXCR into one record per CDR3 protein. The authors' filters were not applied to this entry. Of around 460,000 distinct CDR3 sequences detected, around a fifth appear once; the ten largest clones hold around 7%. The CDR3 length is 13 residues. Trimming took off 2 bases at V and 5 bases at J, with 9 bases between the two ends. Germline CDR1 MNHEY, CDR2 SVGEGT. Sample time point: persistent/refractory GD, antithyroid drugs over 5 years with positive TRAb. Preparation of the TCR library used RNA extracted from PBMCs.

The chain couples TRBV6-2 or TRBV6-3 to TRBJ1-1, with D uncertain. The receptor's source is a female donor with Graves disease. The source material was peripheral blood mononuclear cells (PBMCs), sampled when the disease was refractory, from a patient treated with antithyroid drugs. The DNA for the CDR3 is TGTGCCAGCAGTTACCCGAAAATGACTGAAGCTTTCTTT. Encoded protein: CASSYPKMTEAFF.